A single sample gave rise to the 16 T cell receptor beta chains below, sequenced in a study of T cell clusters in autoimmune cytopenias. Each sample's input was 250 to 300 ng genomic DNA, approximately 37,500 genome equivalents. One tube held mixed TRB-A and TRB-B primer pools for touch-down PCR. TCRdb reprocessed the multiplex PCR reads, keeping one entry per CDR3 protein, no DNA. This table holds around 3,200 distinct CDR3 sequences. Sequencing input: peripheral blood. Receptor source: a human donor with an autoimmune cytopenia or autoimmune hepatitis (not recorded which).

This clonotype shows up as medium-sized by frequency. The chain combines TRBV11-3 with TRBJ2-5; the D gene TCRdb calls, TRBD1, cannot be checked with no DNA. The length of the CDR3 is 18 residues. Germline V gene lookup returns CDR1 SGHNT and CDR2 YENEEA. CDR3 residues: CASSSNLRLNPVYETQYF.

This clonotype is classed as medium-sized by frequency. The chain carries TRBV19 and TRBJ2-3; TCRdb reports TRBD2, a call that lacks DNA to check it against. Per the germline V gene, CDR1 is LNHDA and CDR2 is SQIVND (reference sequence). CDR3 length equals 16 residues. The CDR3 sequence: CASSIGLAVSTDTQYF.

V usage is TRBV6-5 and J usage is TRBJ1-3. The CDR3 has 14 residues. Germline V gene data show CDR1 as MNHEY and CDR2 as SVGAGI. The CDR3 is CTSRLGYSGNTIYF.

By frequency, this clonotype is medium-sized. The J gene is TRBJ2-3, the V gene TRBV29-1. Germline values: CDR1 SQVTM, CDR2 ANQGSEA. There are 12 residues in the CDR3. The CDR3 is CSVVWSTDTQYF.

Measured by frequency, this clonotype is medium-sized. The chain combines TRBV29-1 with TRBJ2-3; TCRdb selects TRBD2, and the lack of DNA leaves this call unchecked. Germline lookup yields CDR1 SQVTM and CDR2 ANQGSEA. CDR3 length equals 15 residues. CDR3 in amino acids: CSVATSGGATDTQYF.

The chain employs TRBV27 and TRBJ2-4. The CDR3 consists of 14 residues. CDR1 is MNHEY and CDR2 is SMNVEV in the germline V gene (reference sequence). The CDR3 spells CASSSRGAKNIQYF.

This clonotype counts as medium-sized (0.01 to 0.1%) by frequency. The gene calls are TRBV27 and TRBJ2-7; the TCRdb D gene call, TRBD1, has no DNA to confirm it. This CDR3 region has 15 residues. Germline CDR1 MNHEY, CDR2 SMNVEV (reference sequence). CDR3 sequence reads: CASSTPDRGQYEQYF.

This clonotype registers medium-sized by frequency. The chain employs TRBV19 and TRBJ1-1. The CDR3 totals 15 residues. The germline V gene encodes CDR1 LNHDA and CDR2 SQIVND (reference sequence). CDR3 sequence reads: CASSKFYRANTEAFF.

V is TRBV30 and J is TRBJ1-1; with no DNA, the TCRdb D assignment of TRBD1 cannot be verified. The CDR3 is 14 amino acids. Germline CDR1 and CDR2: GTSNPN and SVGIG (reference sequence). This chain's CDR3 is CAWSVGTGVTEAFF.

V is TRBV6-5 and J is TRBJ1-5; TCRdb's D call, TRBD1, is unchecked because there is no DNA. Germline values: CDR1 MNHEY, CDR2 SVGAGI. There are 13 residues in the CDR3. The CDR3 sequence: CASSFREGQPQHF.

By frequency, this clonotype is medium-sized. CDR3 protein: CSVEEGDYGYTF. The chain combines TRBV29-1 with TRBJ1-2; TCRdb outputs TRBD1, but without DNA this stays unchecked. The CDR3 spans 12 residues. Germline V CDR1 and CDR2: SQVTM, ANQGSEA. Full variable domain (outside the CDR3, taken from reference TRBV29-1 and TRBJ1-2): SAVISQKPSRDICQRGTSLTIQCQVDSQVTMMFWYRQQPGQSLTLIATANQGSEATYESGFVIDKFPISRPNLTFSTLTVSNMSPEDSSIYLCSVEEGDYGYTFGSGTRLTVV.

Measured by frequency, this clonotype is medium-sized. V and J are TRBV30 and TRBJ1-4; TCRdb designates TRBD1, a call that cannot be tested without DNA. There are 11 residues in the CDR3. From germline, CDR1 is GTSNPN and CDR2 SVGIG (reference sequence). The CDR3 region is CAWSRVEKLFF.

In terms of frequency, this clonotype is medium-sized (0.01 to 0.1%). The rearrangement links TRBV5-6 to TRBJ2-3. This CDR3 is built from 15 residues. The germline V gene has CDR1 SGHDT and CDR2 YYEEEE. The CDR3: CASSYVDVSADTQYF.

The chain recombines TRBV13 with TRBJ1-2. This CDR3 comprises 13 residues. CDR1 and CDR2 (germline): PRHDT, FYEKMQ (reference sequence). The CDR3 spells CASSLRGIYGYTF.

By frequency, this clonotype registers medium-sized. The V and J genes are TRBV6-5 and TRBJ1-3; without DNA, the TCRdb call of TRBD1 cannot be checked. Germline V CDR1 and CDR2: MNHEY, SVGAGI. This CDR3 has 13 residues. CDR3 protein: CASSSDRGYTIYF.

J is TRBJ1-6 and V is TRBV6-5; TCRdb's D gene call, TRBD1, goes unchecked for lack of DNA. CDR3 length equals 18 residues. Germline V lookup: CDR1 MNHEY, CDR2 SVGAGI. This CDR3 is CASRTPSHRTGLPSPLHF.